This T cell receptor beta chain was identified in a study of OX40 agonist ivuxolimab in advanced cancers. For the study at large: A diagnosis of hepatocellular carcinoma, melanoma, renal cell or head and neck cancer was present in dose-escalation patients. Study conclusions and caveats: Clonal expansion among partial responders at 0.1-3.0 mg/kg ranked near the lowest. At 0.1 to 3.0 mg/kg, CD4+ and CD8+ blood T cells expanded clonally by week 6. On average, CD8+ T cells showed a greater number of expanded clones than CD4+.

Concerning this clone: Its specificity is not known.

This CDR3 has 15 residues. Per germline, CDR1 ENHRY and CDR2 SYGVKD. V lost 5 bases and J lost 5; bases outside the gene matches: 6. Sequenced by immunoSEQ multiplex PCR; TCRdb stores in-frame clones only, minus some. The sample gives some 99,000 clones, roughly 88% of which show up once; roughly 1.6% is in the top ten. Source: CD4+ or CD8+ T cells sorted from blood, taken in a trial of the OX40 agonist ivuxolimab. The clonotype comes from an adult with an advanced solid tumor such as melanoma, head and neck, liver or kidney cancer. The V gene is TRBV10-3, the J gene TRBJ2-3, with 11 bases lining up with TRBD2. Here the CDR3 reads CAISTTSGSGDTQYF. The CDR3, as DNA: TGTGCCATCAGTACCACTAGCGGGAGCGGAGATACGCAGTATTTT.